The T cell receptor beta chain described here comes from a study of blood T cell repertoires in COVID-19. The CDR3 is made up of 13 amino acids. The germline V gene has CDR1 PRHDT and CDR2 FYEKMQ (reference sequence). The J segment lost 9 bases and the V segment lost 5 bases, leaving 5 bases of the junction unmatched. The assay was immunoSEQ multiplex PCR, and TCRdb's table has in-frame clones only and misses some. The table has roughly 99,000 clones, around 88% seen once. Sequenced: peripheral blood. The J gene is TRBJ2-1, the V gene TRBV13, with TRBD1 matching over 9 bases. This sequence was found in a man over 45 with COVID-19, enrolled during active disease. Here the CDR3 DNA reads TGTGCCAGCAGCCTTGGACAGGGGATTGAGCAGTTCTTC. Residues: CASSLGQGIEQFF.